Following are 24 T cell receptor beta chains from one sample sequenced in a study of response to subunit inactivated influenza vaccine. TCRdb fed the RT-PCR reads into MiXCR, producing one record per CDR3 protein. The data hold hundreds of thousands of distinct CDR3 sequences, with 18% observed a single time. Specimen: PBMCs from blood, collected around 5 days after vaccination. These receptors originate from a man aged 45-65 years who received an inactivated influenza vaccine.

In this sample, this clonotype turned up once. The chain links TRBV7-8 to TRBJ2-7; 7 positions match TRBD2. The germline V gene encodes CDR1 SGHVS and CDR2 FQNEAQ. V gave up 4 bases and J gave up 6 bases; unmatched junction bases: 12. The CDR3 consists of 15 residues. Here the CDR3 reads CASSSQRAGVGEQYF. CDR3 nucleotides: TGTGCCAGCAGCTCTCAAAGGGCGGGAGTGGGCGAGCAGTACTTC.

This chain joins TRBV11-2 and TRBJ2-1, with 13 bases matching TRBD2. In germline, CDR1 is SGHAT, CDR2 FQNNGV. J gave up 4 bases and V 4 bases, and 4 bases lay outside the gene matches. This CDR3 spans 16 amino acids. CDR3 in DNA: TGTGCCAGCAGCTCGGGACTAGCGGGGATTTACAATGAGCAGTTCTTC. It is translated as CASSSGLAGIYNEQFF.

This clonotype was recorded a few times. V usage is TRBV5-1 and J usage is TRBJ1-2; D may be TRBD1 (6 bases). The CDR3 has 14 amino acids. Germline V gene data show CDR1 as SGHRS and CDR2 as YFSETQ. Trimming cost V 4 bases and J 1 base, with 11 bases left between them. In nucleotides, the CDR3 is TGCGCCAGCAGCGCGGACAGCAATAACTATGGCTACACCTTC. It yields the protein CASSADSNNYGYTF.

CDR3: CASSPLGTSGSTDTQYF. CDR3 sequence (DNA): TGTGCCAGCAGCCCACTTGGGACTAGCGGATCCACAGATACGCAGTATTTT. The genes are TRBV12-3 or TRBV12-4 and TRBJ2-3; 11 positions match TRBD2. The CDR3 extends over 17 amino acids. J lost 2 bases, V lost 6 bases, and 10 bases had no gene match.

This clonotype was seen a handful of times. The chain joins TRBV20-1 to TRBJ2-7, with 8 bases fitting TRBD1. Germline V gives CDR1 DFQATT, CDR2 SNEGSKA (reference sequence). V lost 3 bases and J lost 3; bases outside the gene matches: 4. This CDR3 has 13 residues. CDR3 sequence: CSARGDRIYEQYF. Written as DNA, the CDR3 is TGCAGTGCTAGGGGGGACAGGATCTACGAGCAGTACTTC.

The gene calls are TRBV20-1 and TRBJ2-7, with D tentatively TRBD1 (5 bases). The germline gives CDR1 DFQATT, CDR2 SNEGSKA (reference sequence). The CDR3 length is 13 residues. V was shortened by 6 bases and J by 2 bases, with 14 bases between the two germline ends. Here the CDR3 DNA reads TGCAGTGCCCCTCAGACAGACACCTACGAGCAGTACTTC. Its translation is CSAPQTDTYEQYF.

The chain has TRBV5-1 and TRBJ2-3; TRBD1 matches at 9 bases. The V gene's germline CDR1 is SGHRS and CDR2 YFSETQ. This CDR3 is built from 16 residues. V lost 4 bases to trimming and J lost 0 bases; unmatched junction nucleotides: 6. The CDR3 is CASSTRTGASTDTQYF. The CDR3 DNA reads as TGCGCCAGCAGCACCCGGACAGGGGCCAGCACAGATACGCAGTATTTT.

The chain combines TRBV6-1 with TRBJ1-1; no reliable D call. Germline CDR1 and CDR2: MNHNS and SASEGT. The CDR3 has 13 amino acids. V lost 8 bases and J lost 0, with 10 bases in between. CDR3: CASVWTVNTEAFF. The CDR3 DNA reads TGTGCCAGCGTCTGGACTGTGAACACTGAAGCTTTCTTT.

This clonotype was recorded at least ten times. CDR3 DNA sequence: TGCGCCAGCAGCTTGGGACAGAGCACAGATACGCAGTATTTT. This sequence encodes CASSLGQSTDTQYF. The chain has TRBV5-1 and TRBJ2-3, with a weak D call TRBD1 (5 bases). In germline, CDR1 is SGHRS, CDR2 YFSETQ. The V gene lost 0 bases and the J gene lost 0 bases, with 5 bases spanning the gap. This CDR3 has 14 amino acids.

DNA for the CDR3: TGTGCCAGCAGTTTCTTTCTAGCGGGAGACAATGAGCAGTTCTTC. Amino acid sequence: CASSFFLAGDNEQFF. The rearrangement joins TRBV6-5 to TRBJ2-1, with 10 bases lining up with TRBD2. V was pared by 4 bases and J by 5 bases, with 5 bases of the junction left unmatched. This CDR3 region has 15 residues. The V gene's germline CDR1 is MNHEY and CDR2 SVGAGI.

This clonotype was found many times. As DNA, the CDR3 is TGTGCCAGCAGCACAATATCCGGGACTAGCGGCTACGAGCAGTACTTC. Translating gives CASSTISGTSGYEQYF. V and J are TRBV7-2 and TRBJ2-7, with 11 bases identical to TRBD2. Trimming removed 5 bases from V and 3 bases from J; junction bases left unmatched: 9. CDR1 is SGHTA, CDR2 FQGNSA, per germline. The CDR3 runs 16 residues.

In its sample, this clonotype was seen many times. The genes are TRBV3-1 and TRBJ2-7; D gene ambiguous. CDR3 length equals 11 residues. Trimming stripped 1 base from V and 7 bases from J, with 5 bases between. Germline CDR1 is LGHDT and CDR2 is YNNKEL (reference sequence). The CDR3 region is CASSQAGEQYF. DNA of the CDR3: TGTGCCAGCAGCCAAGCAGGTGAGCAGTACTTC.

In its sample, this clonotype was seen a few times. The chain carries TRBV5-1 and TRBJ2-5, with a possible D match to TRBD2 (5 bases). CDR3 length: 15 amino acids. The germline V gene has CDR1 SGHRS and CDR2 YFSETQ. With 4 bases removed from V and 4 bases from J, the gap between germline ends came to 17 bases. The CDR3 region is CASSPEGFLGETQYF. For the CDR3, the DNA is TGCGCCAGCAGCCCCGAGGGATTCCTGGGAGAGACCCAGTACTTC.

In its sample, this clonotype was seen many times. The chain uses TRBV20-1 and TRBJ2-7; D uncertain. CDR1 is DFQATT, CDR2 SNEGSKA, per germline (reference sequence). The CDR3 is 13 residues long. Between the trimmed V and J ends, which lost 7 bases and 2 bases, there was a span of 15 bases. In DNA, the CDR3 is TGCAGTGGTTCGCGGTCTGAGACCTACGAGCAGTACTTC. Protein sequence: CSGSRSETYEQYF.

The chain joins TRBV19 to TRBJ1-1, with a tentative D call TRBD1 (5 bases). This CDR3 is built from 12 residues. V lost 7 bases, J lost 4 bases, and 10 bases lay in between. From germline, CDR1 is LNHDA and CDR2 SQIVND (reference sequence). The CDR3 bases are TGTGCCAGTAAGGTGGGGGGCACTGAAGCTTTCTTT. It encodes CASKVGGTEAFF.

This clonotype was detected ten times or more. This chain connects TRBV27 to TRBJ1-6; weak D call: TRBD1 (5 bases). The CDR3 consists of 14 residues. V was cut by 6 bases and J by 7 bases, with 13 bases left in between. Germline CDR1 and CDR2: MNHEY and SMNVEV (reference sequence). The CDR3 DNA is TGTGCCAGCAGCCCGGGACGGTGGAATTCACCCCTCCACTTT. Translation: CASSPGRWNSPLHF.

There are a few counts of this clonotype. The chain carries TRBV9 and TRBJ1-3; no firm D call. In germline, CDR1 is SGDLS, CDR2 YYNGEE. CDR3 length: 16 amino acids. The V gene lost 0 bases and the J gene lost 0 bases, with 10 bases spanning the gap. CDR3 nucleotide sequence: TGTGCCAGCAGCGTAGGGCCAGGCGACTCTGGAAACACCATATATTTT. It codes for CASSVGPGDSGNTIYF.

V usage is TRBV4-2 and J usage is TRBJ2-5, with D uncertain. Germline V lookup: CDR1 LGHNA, CDR2 YNFKEQ. Trimming left V 1 base short and J 0 bases short, with 6 bases between. The CDR3 sequence is 14 residues long. The DNA of the CDR3 is TGTGCCAGCAGCCAAGGAGACAACCAAGAGACCCAGTACTTC. This gives the protein CASSQGDNQETQYF.

The table lists this clonotype with a few counts. The chain uses TRBV15 and TRBJ2-1; D is perhaps TRBD2 (6 bases). Germline V gives CDR1 LNHNV, CDR2 YYDKDF (reference sequence). The CDR3 has 15 residues. V lost 0 bases to trimming and J lost 8 bases, with 14 bases between them. CDR3 residues: CATSREPAGMHEQFF. CDR3 nucleotides: TGTGCCACCAGCAGAGAGCCAGCGGGTATGCATGAGCAGTTCTTC.

Worth noting for this clonotype: One end of the junction does not line up with germline, which may come from a read error. The chain has TRBV7-7 and TRBJ2-2; no firm D call. The CDR3 is 11 amino acids. Germline V gene sequence: CDR1 SSHAT, CDR2 FNYEAQ (reference sequence). The DNA for the CDR3 is TGTGCTAGCAGCTCGTTTAGGGAGCTGTTTTTT. Its protein is CASSSFRELFF.

The table lists this clonotype with a few counts. V gene TRBV12-3 or TRBV12-4 combines with J gene TRBJ2-4, with 8 bases that match TRBD2. The CDR3 is made up of 14 amino acids. J lost 3 bases, V lost 3 bases, and 1 base had no gene match. The CDR3 DNA sequence: TGTGCCAGCAGTTTGCGGGAGGACAAAAACATTCAGTACTTC. Its translation is CASSLREDKNIQYF.

CDR3 sequence: CASRGEGNSPLHF. The CDR3 region has the DNA TGTGCCAGCAGGGGTGAGGGAAATTCACCCCTCCACTTT. The chain carries TRBV12-3 or TRBV12-4 and TRBJ1-6; D remains ambiguous. The CDR3 sequence is 13 residues long. V was pared by 6 bases and J by 7 bases, with 10 bases between.

This clonotype has a handful of counts. The V gene is TRBV15, the J gene TRBJ2-1; TRBD2 matches at 8 bases. The CDR3 loop spans 16 amino acids. Germline CDR1 is LNHNV and CDR2 is YYDKDF (reference sequence). The ends lost 4 bases at V and 7 bases at J; junction bases unmatched: 12. The CDR3 region has the DNA TGTGCCACCAGCATCGGGCGGGAGGAACCGAGTAATGAGCAGTTCTTC. It is translated as CATSIGREEPSNEQFF. Combining the CDR3 with reference TRBV15 and TRBJ2-1 gives the whole variable domain DAMVIQNPRYQVTQFGKPVTLSCSQTLNHNVMYWYQQKSSQAPKLLFHYYDKDFNNEADTPDNFQSRRPNTSFCFLDIRSPGLGDTAMYLCATSIGREEPSNEQFFGPGTRLTVL.

This sequence joins TRBV20-1 and TRBJ2-7, with D possibly matching TRBD1 (6 bases). Trimming took off 1 base at V and 0 bases at J, with 13 bases between the two ends. The CDR3 is made up of 15 amino acids. The germline V gene has CDR1 DFQATT and CDR2 SNEGSKA (reference sequence). The CDR3 loop is CSARVSGQNSYEQYF. Here the CDR3 DNA reads TGCAGTGCTAGAGTTTCGGGACAAAACTCCTACGAGCAGTACTTC.